These 9 T cell receptor beta chains came from one sample sequenced in a study of blood T cell repertoires in COVID-19 (dated by TCRdb to about 2020). The library was produced with the immunoSEQ multiplex PCR assay. The table was pulled from immuneACCESS by TCRdb, which kept in-frame rearrangements only. Such tables lose some clones; where checked, under half of the loss comes from unresolved V genes, and the rest has no known cause. The sample table records some 250,000 clones; about 86% of these occur just once. Jointly, the top ten make up about an eighth of the sample. Sequencing was done on a sample of peripheral blood. These receptors came from a woman aged 25 to 45 with COVID-19, enrolled during active disease.

The chain carries TRBV10-2 and TRBJ2-3; TRBD2 is a possible D gene (6 bases). This CDR3 comprises 15 residues. Germline V gene data show CDR1 as WSHSY and CDR2 as SAAADI. The ends were cut back, 2 bases at V and 1 base at J, with 10 bases in the middle. For the CDR3, the DNA is TGCGCCAGCAGTGAGAGCGGGCTCCGCACAGATACGCAGTATTTT. Encoded protein: CASSESGLRTDTQYF.

The genes are TRBV27 and TRBJ2-7; D remains unclear. Trimming cost V 3 bases and J 2 bases, with 17 bases left between them. The CDR3 totals 16 residues. The germline gives CDR1 MNHEY, CDR2 SMNVEV (reference sequence). Here the CDR3 DNA reads TGTGCCAGCAGTTTTTTAACTCCTCTTCCCACCTACGAGCAGTACTTC. This gives the protein CASSFLTPLPTYEQYF.

The V call is TRBV4-1, the J call TRBJ2-5, with TRBD1 matching 7 bases. Germline trimming cut 5 bases from V and 5 bases from J; bases unmatched to any gene: 11. The germline gives CDR1 MGHRA, CDR2 YSYEKL. The CDR3 sequence is 15 residues long. The DNA for the CDR3 is TGCGCCAGCAGCGTCCCCCAACAGGGGTGGGAGACCCAGTACTTC. Its protein is CASSVPQQGWETQYF.

The genes are TRBV5-4 and TRBJ1-1; TRBD1 aligns across 7 bases. Germline V lookup: CDR1 SGHNT, CDR2 YYREEE (reference sequence). The V segment lost 4 bases and the J segment 7 bases; nucleotides outside the gene matches: 4. This CDR3 has 12 residues. The CDR3 bases are TGTGCCAGCAGCCCAGGGGGGAGTGAAGCTTTCTTT. As protein: CASSPGGSEAFF.

The chain combines TRBV29-1 with TRBJ2-1; 11 bases line up with TRBD2. The J segment lost 8 bases and the V segment lost 5 bases, leaving 5 bases of the junction unmatched. This CDR3 is built from 13 residues. CDR1 and CDR2 from the germline V gene are SQVTM and ANQGSEA. The CDR3 bases are TGCAGCGTTCGGAGACTAGCGGGGCATGAGCAGTTCTTC. Its protein is CSVRRLAGHEQFF.

The rearrangement uses TRBV11-2 and TRBJ1-3, with D unresolved. CDR3 length equals 14 residues. The germline CDR1 and CDR2 sequences are SGHAT and FQNNGV. The V end was cut by 3 bases, the J end by 0 bases, with 6 bases between. CDR3 nucleotides: TGTGCCAGCAGCTTCAGGAACTCTGGAAACACCATATATTTT. This translates into CASSFRNSGNTIYF.

The genes are TRBV15 and TRBJ2-5; D uncertain. V dropped 2 bases and J dropped 4 bases, with 14 bases sitting between them. Germline CDR1 LNHNV, CDR2 YYDKDF (reference sequence). This CDR3 region has 15 residues. CDR3 sequence reads: CATSRSLYVLETQYF. As DNA, the CDR3 is TGTGCCACCAGCAGATCCCTTTATGTTCTAGAGACCCAGTACTTC.

The V call is TRBV11-2, the J call TRBJ2-7; a possible D gene is TRBD2 (6 bases). Germline CDR1 reads SGHAT; CDR2 reads FQNNGV. The V end lost 0 bases, the J end lost 5 bases, and 14 bases lay between the germline ends. The CDR3 has 15 residues. CDR3 region: CASSLEAGGLNEQYF. In DNA, the CDR3 is TGTGCCAGCAGCTTAGAAGCCGGGGGACTGAACGAGCAGTACTTC.

V usage is TRBV7-6 and J usage is TRBJ1-5; 7 bases line up with TRBD1. With 2 bases clipped from V and 6 bases from J, the junction kept 7 bases outside the gene matches. Germline CDR1 is SGHVS and CDR2 is FNYEAQ. This CDR3 region has 15 residues. The CDR3 loop is CASSLLGGIGQPQHF. CDR3 in DNA: TGTGCCAGCAGCTTACTAGGGGGCATCGGTCAGCCCCAGCATTTT.